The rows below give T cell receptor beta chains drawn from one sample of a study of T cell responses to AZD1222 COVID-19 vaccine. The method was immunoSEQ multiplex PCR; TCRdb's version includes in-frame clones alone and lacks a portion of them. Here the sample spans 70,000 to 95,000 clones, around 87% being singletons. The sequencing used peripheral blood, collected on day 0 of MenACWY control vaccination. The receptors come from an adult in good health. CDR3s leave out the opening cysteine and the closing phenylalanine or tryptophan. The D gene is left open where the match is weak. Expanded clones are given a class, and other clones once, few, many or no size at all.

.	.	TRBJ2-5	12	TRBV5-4	ASSTGSGTETQY
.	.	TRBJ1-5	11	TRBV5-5	ASSLLGRVPQH
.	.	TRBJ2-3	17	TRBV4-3	ASSEPLRTGDTRTDTQY
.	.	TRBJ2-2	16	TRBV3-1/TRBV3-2	ASSLPGRSAANTGELF
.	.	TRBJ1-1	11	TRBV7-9	ASSIGPDTEAF
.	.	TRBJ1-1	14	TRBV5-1	ASSLSTRALATEAF
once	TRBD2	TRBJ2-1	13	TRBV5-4	ASSLRGGRGNEQF
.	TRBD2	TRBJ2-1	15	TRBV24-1	ATSDPGTSGRANEQF
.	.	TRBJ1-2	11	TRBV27	ASSQQSRDGYT
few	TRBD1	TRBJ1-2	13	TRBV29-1	SVEERTGFGYGYT
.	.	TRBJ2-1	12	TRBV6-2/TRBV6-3	ASSQKAFRAHQF
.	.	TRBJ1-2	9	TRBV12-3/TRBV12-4	ASSPLWGYT
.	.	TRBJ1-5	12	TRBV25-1	ASSPLGGNQPQH
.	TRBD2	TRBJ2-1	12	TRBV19	ASTPGTTYNEQF
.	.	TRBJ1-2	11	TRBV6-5	ASSYKAEYGYT
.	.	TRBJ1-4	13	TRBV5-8	ASSLAGTRAGKLF
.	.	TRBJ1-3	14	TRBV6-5	ASSYSIPQEANTIY
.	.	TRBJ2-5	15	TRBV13	ASSFRDGGWGEETQY
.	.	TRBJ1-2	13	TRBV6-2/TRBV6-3	ASSYPGAGVFGYT
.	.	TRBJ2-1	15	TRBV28	ASSSPPRATLENEQF
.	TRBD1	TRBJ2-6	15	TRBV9	ASSVLQGDSGANVLT
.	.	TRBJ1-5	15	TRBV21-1	ASSLGYIRGGNQPQH
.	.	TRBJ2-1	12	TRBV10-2	ASSGQAAYNEQF
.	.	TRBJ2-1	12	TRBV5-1	ASTGGSTDNEQF